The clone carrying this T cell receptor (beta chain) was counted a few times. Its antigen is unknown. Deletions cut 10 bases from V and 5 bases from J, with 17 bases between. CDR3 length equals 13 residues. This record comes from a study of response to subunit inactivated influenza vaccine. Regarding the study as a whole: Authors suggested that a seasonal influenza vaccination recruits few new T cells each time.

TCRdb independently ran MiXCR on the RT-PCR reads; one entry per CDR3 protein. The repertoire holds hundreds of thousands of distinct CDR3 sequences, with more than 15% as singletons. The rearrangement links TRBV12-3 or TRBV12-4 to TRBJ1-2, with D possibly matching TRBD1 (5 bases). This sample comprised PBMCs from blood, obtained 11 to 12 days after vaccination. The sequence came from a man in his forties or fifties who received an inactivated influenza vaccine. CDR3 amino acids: CATTNSGVYGYTF. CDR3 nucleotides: TGTGCCACCACTAACTCGGGGGTGTATGGCTACACCTTC.